A single sample gave rise to the 6 T cell receptor beta chains below, sequenced in a study of blood T cells in healthy people across ages. For the second PCR, which ran for roughly 6 to 12 cycles, a sample-barcoded 5' primer and a J-beta primer mix were used. TCRdb re-derived calls from the 5' RACE reads in MiXCR, one entry per CDR3 protein. The sample carries 1.4 million or so distinct CDR3 sequences, about 42% recorded once. The sequenced sample was blood. These receptors were taken from a woman between 18 and 29 years old in good health.

A few counts support this clonotype. This chain links TRBV4-1 with TRBJ1-1; 8 nucleotides match TRBD1. V shed 1 base, J shed 6 bases, and the junction held 4 bases outside the gene matches. Germline V gene data show CDR1 as MGHRA and CDR2 as YSYEKL. This CDR3 spans 14 amino acids. Here the CDR3 DNA reads TGCGCCAGCAGCCAAGCACAGGGGGTGGCTGAAGCTTTCTTT. Protein product: CASSQAQGVAEAFF.

This clonotype was counted only a few times. The V gene is TRBV5-5, the J gene TRBJ1-5; D is ambiguous. This CDR3 has 14 amino acids. Germline V lookup: CDR1 SGHKS, CDR2 YYEKEE (reference sequence). With 3 bases removed from V and 7 bases from J, the gap between germline ends came to 14 bases. The DNA for the CDR3 is TGTGCCAGCAGCTGGACCCTAGGTGGACAGCCCCAGCATTTT. Translation: CASSWTLGGQPQHF.

This clonotype was counted ten times or more. This chain connects TRBV7-2 to TRBJ1-5; TRBD1 aligns across 9 bases. J lost 2 bases, V lost 4 bases, and 3 bases had no gene match. CDR3 length: 15 amino acids. The germline V gene has CDR1 SGHTA and CDR2 FQGNSA. The CDR3 region is CASSYRQGGNQPQHF. CDR3 nucleotides: TGTGCCAGCAGCTACAGACAGGGGGGCAATCAGCCCCAGCATTTT.

A few counts support this clonotype. The rearrangement joins TRBV7-9 to TRBJ1-4; D might be TRBD1 (5 bases). CDR3 length equals 13 residues. The V end was cut by 3 bases, the J end by 8 bases, with 10 bases between. CDR1 SEHNR and CDR2 FQNEAQ come from the germline V gene (reference sequence). This chain's CDR3 is CASSLAGLEKLFF. The CDR3 DNA reads TGTGCCAGCAGCTTGGCAGGGTTGGAAAAACTGTTTTTT.

The chain carries TRBV10-3 and TRBJ1-5; no reliable D call. The CDR3 has 15 residues. V lost 3 bases to trimming and J lost 3 bases, with 12 bases between them. Germline V CDR1 and CDR2: ENHRY, SYGVKD. CDR3 DNA sequence: TGTGCCATCAGTGAAGGGATGGGAGACAATCAGCCCCAGCATTTT. As protein: CAISEGMGDNQPQHF.

This chain uses TRBV7-3 with TRBJ2-1; 7 nucleotides align to TRBD2. The V gene end was trimmed by 2 bases and the J gene end by 6 bases; junction bases not matched to a gene: 4. The germline gives CDR1 SGHTA, CDR2 FQGTGA. This CDR3 comprises 14 residues. The CDR3 sequence is CASSLRTSVNEQFF. The CDR3 DNA is TGTGCCAGCAGCTTACGTACTAGCGTCAATGAGCAGTTCTTC.